The clone carrying this T cell receptor (beta chain) was recorded a few times. The table came from immunoSEQ multiplex PCR; TCRdb's copy has only in-frame clones and leaves some out. The sample lists tens of thousands of clones, roughly 88% occurring once. This sample stems from a study of blood T cell repertoires in COVID-19. Germline V CDR1 and CDR2: MDHEN, SYDVKM. V shed 6 bases and J 10 bases; nucleotides not matched to a gene: 14. The CDR3 has 14 amino acids. Sequencing used peripheral blood. The chain has TRBV28 and TRBJ1-1, with 7 positions matching TRBD1. This clonotype originated in a man aged 55 to 70 with acute or convalescent COVID-19. CDR3 sequence: CASSERTGVRRAFF. The DNA of the CDR3 is TGTGCCAGCAGCGAACGCACAGGGGTCAGGAGAGCTTTCTTT.